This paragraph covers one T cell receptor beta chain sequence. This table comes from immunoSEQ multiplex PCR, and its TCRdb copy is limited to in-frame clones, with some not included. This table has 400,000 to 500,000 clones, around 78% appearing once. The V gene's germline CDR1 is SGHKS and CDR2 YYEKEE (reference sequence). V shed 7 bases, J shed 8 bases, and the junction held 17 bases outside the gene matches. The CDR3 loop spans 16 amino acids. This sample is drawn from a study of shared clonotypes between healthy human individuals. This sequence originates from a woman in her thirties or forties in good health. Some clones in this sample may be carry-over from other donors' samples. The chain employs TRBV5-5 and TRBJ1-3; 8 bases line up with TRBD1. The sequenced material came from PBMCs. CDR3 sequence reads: CASSGRVGQGLDTIYF. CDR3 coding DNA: TGTGCCAGCTCCGGTCGGGTCGGACAGGGTTTGGACACCATATATTTT.